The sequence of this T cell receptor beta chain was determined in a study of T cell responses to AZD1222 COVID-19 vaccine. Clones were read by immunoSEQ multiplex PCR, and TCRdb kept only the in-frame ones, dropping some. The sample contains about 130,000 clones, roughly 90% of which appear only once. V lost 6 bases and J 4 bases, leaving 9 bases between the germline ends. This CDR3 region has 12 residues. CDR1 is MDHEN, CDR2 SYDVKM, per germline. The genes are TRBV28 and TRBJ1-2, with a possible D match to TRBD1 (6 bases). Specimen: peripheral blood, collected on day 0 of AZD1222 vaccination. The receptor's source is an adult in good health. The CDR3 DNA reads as TGTGCCAGCAGAGGGGGTATCTATGGCTACACCTTC. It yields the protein CASRGGIYGYTF.